The 3 T cell receptor beta chains below come from one sample, sequenced in a study of Graves' ophthalmopathy and Graves' hyperthyroidism. RNA transcripts were the template, and TCR beta CDR3 regions were amplified from them. HTBI primers were employed in first-round RT-PCR, then a second-round multiplex PCR followed. TCRdb recomputed calls from the multiplex PCR reads with MiXCR, one row per CDR3 protein. The repertoire holds about 210,000 distinct CDR3 sequences, around 28% seen once, with about 9.3% in the top ten. The sample was peripheral blood. These receptors originate from a man aged 50 to 60 with Graves' ophthalmopathy.

This clonotype was recorded at least ten times. The J gene is TRBJ2-5, the V gene TRBV5-1; D remains ambiguous. With 2 bases removed from V and 1 base from J, the gap between germline ends came to 6 bases. The CDR3 extends over 13 amino acids. The V gene's germline CDR1 is SGHRS and CDR2 YFSETQ. CDR3 amino acids: CASSLWSQETQYF. The CDR3 nucleotides are TGCGCCAGCAGCTTATGGAGCCAAGAGACCCAGTACTTC.

This clonotype was counted at least ten times. The J gene is TRBJ2-7, the V gene TRBV27; 8 nucleotides match TRBD2. After removal of 6 bases from V and 2 bases from J, the junction contained 3 bases not matched to a gene. This CDR3 region has 13 residues. Germline V CDR1 and CDR2: MNHEY, SMNVEV (reference sequence). CDR3 protein: CASSGRGPYEQYF. CDR3 sequence (DNA): TGTGCCAGCAGCGGGAGGGGCCCCTACGAGCAGTACTTC.

This clonotype was counted ten times or more. The chain is built from TRBV12-5 and TRBJ1-6, with 10 bases matching TRBD1. The CDR3 is 16 residues long. CDR1 and CDR2 from the germline V gene are LGHNT and FRNRAP. Trimming cost V 5 bases and J 7 bases; bases outside gene matches: 8. CDR3 region: CASGIGTGDANSPLHF. As DNA, the CDR3 is TGTGCTAGTGGTATTGGGACAGGGGATGCCAATTCACCCCTCCACTTT.